The clone carrying this T cell receptor beta chain has just a few counts. This record belongs to a study of blood T cell repertoires in COVID-19. Assay used: immunoSEQ multiplex PCR; TCRdb lists only in-frame clones, some missing. The sample comprises about 270,000 clones, around 88% of which are singletons, and around 1.3% rests with the top ten. The sequenced material came from PBMCs or T cells enriched from blood (not recorded which). This TCR was recovered from a woman aged 40-49 years with acute COVID-19.

CDR3 residues: CASSTRGTFGYTF. The CDR3 DNA reads TGTGCCAGCAGTACAAGGGGTACTTTTGGCTACACCTTC. This chain links TRBV5-8 with TRBJ1-2; weak D call: TRBD1 (5 bases). The CDR3 sequence is 13 residues long. V gave up 5 bases and J gave up 7 bases, with 15 bases separating them. From germline, CDR1 is SGHTS and CDR2 YDEGEE. Drawing the rest from reference TRBV5-8 and TRBJ1-2, the complete variable domain is EAGVTQSPTHLIKTRGQQATLRCSPISGHTSVYWYQQALGLGLQFLLWYDEGEERNRGNFPPRFSGRQFPNYSSELNVNALELEDSALYLCASSTRGTFGYTFGSGTRLTVV.